These 28 T cell receptor beta chains were sequenced from one sample in a study of CD8+CD57+ T cells in acquired aplastic anemia. The authors sequenced patients whose flow cytometry had shown CD8+CD57+ cell expansion. The use of genomic DNA as template underpinned the TCR beta VDJ and CDR3 profiling. One entry per CDR3 protein results from TCRdb running MiXCR on the reads. The sample contains about 160,000 distinct CDR3 sequences, 65% to 75% of which appear only once. The sequencing input was sorted CD4+, CD8+, or CD8+CD57+ T cells (not recorded which) from PBMCs. The receptors derive from a human donor with aplastic anemia.

The rearrangement joins TRBV20-1 to TRBJ1-1; no reliable D call. The germline V gene has CDR1 DFQATT and CDR2 SNEGSKA (reference sequence). The V and J ends lost 3 bases and 5 bases respectively, with 16 bases between them. CDR3 length equals 14 residues. CDR3 residues: CSASSPVVGTEAFF. DNA for the CDR3: TGCAGTGCTAGTTCTCCAGTTGTGGGTACTGAAGCTTTCTTT.

The V gene is TRBV15, the J gene TRBJ2-5, with TRBD1 matching 9 bases. There are 15 residues in the CDR3. Germline V gene sequence: CDR1 LNHNV, CDR2 YYDKDF (reference sequence). V was clipped by 4 bases and J by 3 bases; unmatched bases: 6. In DNA form, the CDR3 reads TGTGCCACCAGCACTGGACAGGGGATGGAAGAGACCCAGTACTTC. Translating it yields CATSTGQGMEETQYF. The full variable domain, in which reference TRBV15 and TRBJ2-5 provide the parts outside the CDR3, is DAMVIQNPRYQVTQFGKPVTLSCSQTLNHNVMYWYQQKSSQAPKLLFHYYDKDFNNEADTPDNFQSRRPNTSFCFLDIRSPGLGDTAMYLCATSTGQGMEETQYFGPGTRLLVL.

The V gene is TRBV20-1, the J gene TRBJ2-5, with 9 bases aligning to TRBD2. V was pared by 5 bases and J by 5 bases, with 6 bases of the junction left unmatched. The CDR3 has 13 residues. Germline CDR1 is DFQATT and CDR2 is SNEGSKA (reference sequence). The CDR3 DNA is TGCAGTGCTCACGGACTAGCGCGTGAGACCCAGTACTTC. Translation gives CSAHGLARETQYF.

The chain recombines TRBV24-1 with TRBJ2-2; D remains ambiguous. The CDR3 spans 13 residues. The V gene lost 2 bases and the J gene lost 1 base, with 1 base spanning the gap. Germline V CDR1 and CDR2: KGHDR, SFDVKD. CDR3 sequence: CATSDWNTGELFF. DNA for the CDR3: TGTGCCACCAGTGATTGGAACACCGGGGAGCTGTTTTTT.

The chain joins TRBV10-3 to TRBJ2-1; D might be TRBD1 or TRBD2, each matching 5 bases. CDR1 is ENHRY and CDR2 is SYGVKD in the germline V gene. This CDR3 spans 15 amino acids. The V end lost 8 bases, the J end lost 0 bases, and 14 bases lay between the germline ends. CDR3 DNA sequence: TGTGCCATCTTAGCGCAGGGAAGCTCCTACAATGAGCAGTTCTTC. It encodes CAILAQGSSYNEQFF.

The chain links TRBV25-1 to TRBJ1-1, with D possibly being TRBD1 (6 bases). V was pared by 6 bases and J by 8 bases, with 16 bases between. CDR3 length: 13 amino acids. Looked up from germline, CDR1 is MGHDK and CDR2 is SYGVNS. Here the CDR3 reads CASSKTEGGEAFF. CDR3 coding DNA: TGTGCCAGCAGCAAGACCGAGGGGGGAGAAGCTTTCTTT. Based on the CDR3 plus reference TRBV25-1 and TRBJ1-1, the full variable domain is EADIYQTPRYLVIGTGKKITLECSQTMGHDKMYWYQQDPGMELHLIHYSYGVNSTEKGDLSSESTVSRIRTEHFPLTLESARPSHTSQYLCASSKTEGGEAFFGQGTRLTVV.

The chain combines TRBV2 with TRBJ2-7; no definite D call. Germline CDR1 is SNHLY and CDR2 is FYNNEI. The V end lost 6 bases, the J end lost 4 bases, and 7 bases lay between the germline ends. The CDR3 contains 11 residues. The CDR3 spells CASRESYEQYF. DNA of the CDR3: TGTGCCAGCAGGGAAAGTTACGAGCAGTACTTC.

The gene calls are TRBV29-1 and TRBJ1-2; possible D gene TRBD1, 6 bases. The germline V and J ends were trimmed by 7 bases and 4 bases, with 16 bases remaining between them. The CDR3 extends over 13 amino acids. Germline V lookup: CDR1 SQVTM, CDR2 ANQGSEA. The CDR3 loop is CSGTQAGAYGYTF. In DNA form, the CDR3 reads TGCAGCGGGACCCAAGCAGGGGCCTATGGCTACACCTTC.

The chain couples TRBV19 to TRBJ1-2; unclear D gene. This CDR3 has 14 amino acids. V lost 5 bases and J lost 4, with 14 bases in between. Germline-derived CDR1 and CDR2 are LNHDA and SQIVND (reference sequence). CDR3 residues: CASSWAPPAYGYTF. CDR3 nucleotide sequence: TGTGCCAGTAGTTGGGCACCACCTGCCTATGGCTACACCTTC.

V gene TRBV7-2 combines with J gene TRBJ2-5; 9 nucleotides agree with TRBD2. This CDR3 is 17 amino acids long. Germline V gives CDR1 SGHTA, CDR2 FQGNSA. Losses at the gene ends were 5 bases for V and 8 bases for J; bases not matched to a gene: 18. The CDR3, as DNA: TGTGCCAGCAGCCAAGGGAGGCTAGCGGGGCCCTCGGGAACCCAGTACTTC. Translated: CASSQGRLAGPSGTQYF.

The chain couples TRBV12-5 to TRBJ2-3, with D possibly being TRBD2 (5 bases). This CDR3 contains 15 residues. Germline values: CDR1 LGHNT, CDR2 FRNRAP. The V and J ends lost 6 bases and 2 bases respectively, with 15 bases between them. The CDR3 DNA follows: TGTGCTAGTGGGCCCGGGGTGGCCCCCACAGATACGCAGTATTTT. Its translation is CASGPGVAPTDTQYF.

This chain uses TRBV24-1 with TRBJ2-7, with D perhaps matching TRBD1 (6 bases). The CDR3 has 18 amino acids. V was trimmed by 5 bases and J by 2 bases, leaving 24 bases between them. The V gene's germline CDR1 is KGHDR and CDR2 SFDVKD. DNA for the CDR3: TGTGCCACCAGTGCCGAAAGCTGGGGGCAGGGCACCGCCTACGAGCAGTACTTC. Protein product: CATSAESWGQGTAYEQYF.

The chain joins TRBV4-2 to TRBJ2-7; 7 nucleotides align to TRBD2. The CDR3 is made up of 15 amino acids. J gave up 2 bases and V 0 bases, and 4 bases lay outside the gene matches. Looked up from germline, CDR1 is LGHNA and CDR2 is YNFKEQ. The CDR3 reads CASSQDIGGTYEQYF. CDR3 sequence (DNA): TGTGCCAGCAGCCAAGATATCGGGGGGACCTACGAGCAGTACTTC.

This clonotype has a count of ten or more. The chain recombines TRBV5-8 with TRBJ1-2; D is undetermined. CDR1 and CDR2 from the germline V gene are SGHTS and YDEGEE. The germline V and J ends were trimmed by 7 bases and 6 bases, with 19 bases remaining between them. This CDR3 spans 14 amino acids. CDR3 in DNA: TGTGCCAGCGGGCCGACTTCAATGGGAAATGGCTACACCTTC. Its protein product is CASGPTSMGNGYTF.

This clonotype was observed at least ten times. The V gene is TRBV30, the J gene TRBJ2-7; a possible D gene is TRBD1 (6 bases). CDR3 size: 13 residues. Germline lookup yields CDR1 GTSNPN and CDR2 SVGIG (reference sequence). Trimming removed 0 bases at V and 3 bases at J, with 9 bases between. The CDR3 coding sequence is TGTGCCTGGAGTGTGGGACACCTCTACGAGCAGTACTTC. This encodes CAWSVGHLYEQYF.

The chain carries TRBV19 and TRBJ1-2; D is undetermined. The CDR3 extends over 12 amino acids. Trimming shortened V by 7 bases and J by 4 bases, and 10 bases separated the two germline ends. The germline gives CDR1 LNHDA, CDR2 SQIVND (reference sequence). The CDR3 region is CASTRTGYGYTF. The CDR3, as DNA: TGTGCCAGTACCAGGACGGGCTATGGCTACACCTTC.

This rearrangement joins TRBV7-9 to TRBJ2-2, with 8 positions matching TRBD1. The CDR3 has 16 amino acids. V dropped 5 bases and J dropped 1; count of bases not matched to a gene: 6. Germline loops: CDR1 SEHNR, CDR2 FQNEAQ (reference sequence). For the CDR3, the DNA is TGTGCCAGCAGCGACCCGGGACAGGAGAACACCGGGGAGCTGTTTTTT. Residues: CASSDPGQENTGELFF. The variable domain in full, completed from reference TRBV7-9 and TRBJ2-2, reads DTGVSQNPRHKITKRGQNVTFRCDPISEHNRLYWYRQTLGQGPEFLTYFQNEAQLEKSRLLSDRFSAERPKGSFSTLEIQRTEQGDSAMYLCASSDPGQENTGELFFGEGSRLTVL.

The V gene is TRBV24-1, the J gene TRBJ2-1; 15 bases are a match to TRBD2. Unmatched junction bases numbered 4, after V lost 0 bases and J lost 5 bases. Germline V gene sequence: CDR1 KGHDR, CDR2 SFDVKD. The CDR3 contains 18 residues. The CDR3 coding sequence is TGTGCCACCAGTGATTTGGGACTAGCGGGAGGGCGAGACAATGAGCAGTTCTTC. Translation: CATSDLGLAGGRDNEQFF.

The chain combines TRBV6-5 with TRBJ1-1, with D unresolved. This CDR3 has 15 residues. V was shortened by 2 bases and J by 4 bases, with 14 bases between the two germline ends. The germline V gene encodes CDR1 MNHEY and CDR2 SVGAGI. The CDR3 sequence is CASSYVGLGFTEAFF. In DNA, the CDR3 is TGTGCCAGCAGTTACGTGGGTCTAGGTTTCACTGAAGCTTTCTTT.

The V and J genes are TRBV24-1 and TRBJ2-5, with 9 positions matching TRBD1. This CDR3 has 15 residues. The J segment lost 4 bases and the V segment lost 3 bases, leaving 5 bases of the junction unmatched. The germline gives CDR1 KGHDR, CDR2 SFDVKD. The CDR3 sequence: CATSDATGGGETQYF. CDR3 in DNA: TGTGCCACCAGTGATGCCACAGGGGGCGGAGAGACCCAGTACTTC.

The chain joins TRBV7-8 to TRBJ2-7, with D maybe TRBD2 (5 bases). CDR1 and CDR2 (germline): SGHVS, FQNEAQ. This CDR3 has 14 amino acids. V lost 2 bases and J 6 bases, leaving 14 bases between the germline ends. The CDR3: CASSLLQGSAEQYF. In nucleotides, the CDR3 is TGTGCCAGCAGCTTATTACAAGGGAGTGCCGAGCAGTACTTC.

Worth noting for this clonotype: A junction boundary mismatches the germline segment, possibly from a read error. The chain joins TRBV5-1 to TRBJ2-7; D not certain. The CDR3 is made up of 14 amino acids. Germline V gene data show CDR1 as SGHRS and CDR2 as YFSETQ. The DNA of the CDR3 is TGTGCCAGCAGCTTAGTTGGCAGCTCCTACGAGCAGTACTTC. It translates to CASSLVGSSYEQYF.

The rearrangement uses TRBV15 and TRBJ2-1, with D maybe TRBD1 (6 bases). The CDR3 has 16 residues. Looked up from germline, CDR1 is LNHNV and CDR2 is YYDKDF (reference sequence). V was clipped by 7 bases and J by 0 bases, with 16 bases between them. The CDR3 sequence: CATTRGPAGSYNEQFF. The CDR3 DNA sequence: TGTGCCACCACCAGGGGTCCCGCGGGCTCCTACAATGAGCAGTTCTTC.

The chain uses TRBV4-1 and TRBJ2-7; D is unresolved. In germline, CDR1 is MGHRA, CDR2 YSYEKL. The CDR3 spans 15 residues. V lost 1 base to trimming and J lost 1 base, with 11 bases between them. DNA for the CDR3: TGCGCCAGCAGCCAAGGACATGTGGGGTCCTACGAGCAGTACTTC. It is translated as CASSQGHVGSYEQYF.

The V call is TRBV9, the J call TRBJ2-5; 10 positions agree with TRBD2. The V gene end was trimmed by 0 bases and the J gene end by 3 bases; junction bases not matched to a gene: 11. CDR1 is SGDLS and CDR2 is YYNGEE in the germline V gene. The CDR3 covers 18 residues. In DNA form, the CDR3 reads TGTGCCAGCAGCGTAGCTACGAGTAGCGGGGGGATCGAAGAGACCCAGTACTTC. It is translated as CASSVATSSGGIEETQYF.

This chain uses TRBV2 with TRBJ2-7, with D perhaps given as TRBD1 or TRBD2 (6 bases each). Germline V gives CDR1 SNHLY, CDR2 FYNNEI. The CDR3 runs 16 residues. V was cut by 6 bases and J by 2 bases, with 20 bases left in between. The CDR3 nucleotides are TGTGCCAGCAGACTGAAGGGGGGACGGGATACCTACGAGCAGTACTTC. This encodes CASRLKGGRDTYEQYF.

The chain is built from TRBV19 and TRBJ1-6; 7 nucleotides align to TRBD1. CDR1 is LNHDA, CDR2 SQIVND, per germline (reference sequence). V lost 5 bases and J lost 6; bases outside the gene matches: 7. This CDR3 spans 15 amino acids. Here the CDR3 reads CASSEDRAPNSPLHF. In nucleotides, the CDR3 is TGTGCCAGTAGTGAAGACAGGGCCCCTAATTCACCCCTCCACTTT.

The rearrangement links TRBV2 to TRBJ1-2; 8 bases align to TRBD1. The V segment lost 4 bases and the J segment 4 bases; nucleotides outside the gene matches: 5. The CDR3 spans 14 residues. Germline-derived CDR1 and CDR2 are SNHLY and FYNNEI. The DNA for the CDR3 is TGTGCCAGCAGTGGAGGACAGGGAAGCTATGGCTACACCTTC. It translates to CASSGGQGSYGYTF. Based on the CDR3 plus reference TRBV2 and TRBJ1-2, the full variable domain is EPEVTQTPSHQVTQMGQEVILRCVPISNHLYFYWYRQILGQKVEFLVSFYNNEISEKSEIFDDQFSVERPDGSNFTLKIRSTKLEDSAMYFCASSGGQGSYGYTFGSGTRLTVV.